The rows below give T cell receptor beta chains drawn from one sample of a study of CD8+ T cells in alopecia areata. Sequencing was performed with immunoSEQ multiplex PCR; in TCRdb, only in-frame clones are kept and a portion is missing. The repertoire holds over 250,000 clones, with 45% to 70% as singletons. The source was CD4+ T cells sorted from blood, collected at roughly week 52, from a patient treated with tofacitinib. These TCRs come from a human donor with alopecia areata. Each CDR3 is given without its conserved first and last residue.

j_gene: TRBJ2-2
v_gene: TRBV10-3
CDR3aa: AISPRDNTGELF

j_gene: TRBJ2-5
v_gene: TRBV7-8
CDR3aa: ASSSGGRVQETQY

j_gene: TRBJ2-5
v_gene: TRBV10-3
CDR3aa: AIPGQQGAGETQY

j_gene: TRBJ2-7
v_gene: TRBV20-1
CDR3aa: SAGLYDEQY

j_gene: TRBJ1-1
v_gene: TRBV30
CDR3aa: AWSVWPDTEAF

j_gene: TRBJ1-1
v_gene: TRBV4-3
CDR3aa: ASSQAYRVDLTEAF

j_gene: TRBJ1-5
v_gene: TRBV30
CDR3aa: AWSLGTGNQPQH

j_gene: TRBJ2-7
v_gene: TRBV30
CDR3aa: AWSISGYEQY

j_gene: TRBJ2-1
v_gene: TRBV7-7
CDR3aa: ASSFRLAASVNEQF

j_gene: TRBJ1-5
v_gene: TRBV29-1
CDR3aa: SPEASGGHSNQPQH

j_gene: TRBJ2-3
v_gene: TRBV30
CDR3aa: AWSTGTGGSADTQY

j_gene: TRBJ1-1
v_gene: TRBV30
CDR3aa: AWSKQGRGNTEAF

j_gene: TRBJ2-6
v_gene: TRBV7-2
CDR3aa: ASSLAGGPASGANVLT

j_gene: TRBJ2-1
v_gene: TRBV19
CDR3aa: ASSPRAYTQF

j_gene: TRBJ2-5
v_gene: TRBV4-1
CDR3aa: ASSQTRRAGIETQY

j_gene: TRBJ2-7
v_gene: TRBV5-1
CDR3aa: ASRPTGTGRNEQY

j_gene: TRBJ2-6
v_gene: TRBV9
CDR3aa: ASSVGSGANVLT

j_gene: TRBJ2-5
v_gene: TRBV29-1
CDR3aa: SVAIDTQY

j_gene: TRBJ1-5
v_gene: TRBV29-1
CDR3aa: SVRTGGSNQPQH

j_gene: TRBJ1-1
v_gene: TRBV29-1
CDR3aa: SARPLTGEGNTEAF

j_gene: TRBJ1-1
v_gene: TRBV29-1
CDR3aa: SVDLQGFDAF

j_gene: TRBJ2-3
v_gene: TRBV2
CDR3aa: ASGVVADTQY

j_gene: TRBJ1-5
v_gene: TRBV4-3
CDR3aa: ASSQDRVGVNQPQH

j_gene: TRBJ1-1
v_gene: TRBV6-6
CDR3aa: ASSYGTGGTEAF

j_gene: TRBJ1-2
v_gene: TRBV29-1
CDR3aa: SVDGTGYGYT

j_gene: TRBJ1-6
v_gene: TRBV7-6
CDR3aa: ASRPGGGSPLH

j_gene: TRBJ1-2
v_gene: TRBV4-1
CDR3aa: ASSPSGQGRGYT

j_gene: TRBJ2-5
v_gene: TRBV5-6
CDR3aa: ASSLPPETQY

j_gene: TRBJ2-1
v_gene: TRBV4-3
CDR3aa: ASSRGSGRTYNEQF

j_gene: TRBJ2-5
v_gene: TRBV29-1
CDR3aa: SAVREETQY

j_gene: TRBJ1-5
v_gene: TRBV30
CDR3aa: AWSVGIGKPQH

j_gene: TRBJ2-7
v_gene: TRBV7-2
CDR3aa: ASSPGRGQNYEQY

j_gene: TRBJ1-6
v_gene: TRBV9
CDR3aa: ASSVETANSPLH

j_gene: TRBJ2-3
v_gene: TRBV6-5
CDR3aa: ASMGEISTDTQY

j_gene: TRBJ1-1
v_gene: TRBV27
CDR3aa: ASSLRGAGTEAF

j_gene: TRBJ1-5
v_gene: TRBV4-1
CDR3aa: ASSQTAVQPQH

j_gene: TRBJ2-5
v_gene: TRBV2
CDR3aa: ASLDRAFQETQY

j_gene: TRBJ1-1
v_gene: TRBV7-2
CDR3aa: ASSLGWPAEAF

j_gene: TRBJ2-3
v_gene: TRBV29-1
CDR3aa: SVVPDRGSDTQY

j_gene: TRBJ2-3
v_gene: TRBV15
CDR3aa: ATSTGVPDTQY

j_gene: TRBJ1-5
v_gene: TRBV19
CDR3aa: ASSTAGQHNQPQH

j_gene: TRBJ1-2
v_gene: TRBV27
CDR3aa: ASSRGQGGGYT

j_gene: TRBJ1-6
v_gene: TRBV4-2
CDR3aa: ASSQGPHNSPLH

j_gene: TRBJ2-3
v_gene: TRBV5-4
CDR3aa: ASSQAGDTQY

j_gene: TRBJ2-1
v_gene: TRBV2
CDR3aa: ASKWLDMGYNEQF

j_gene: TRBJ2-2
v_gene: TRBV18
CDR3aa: ASSPRSATGELF

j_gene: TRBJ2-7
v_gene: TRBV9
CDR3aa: ASSVGQGPGYEQY

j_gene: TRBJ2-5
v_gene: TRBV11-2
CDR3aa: ASSKAPWTQY

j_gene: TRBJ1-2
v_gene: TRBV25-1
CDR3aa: ASSESGQSGYT

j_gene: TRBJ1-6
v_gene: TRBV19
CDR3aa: ASSPGQNSPLH

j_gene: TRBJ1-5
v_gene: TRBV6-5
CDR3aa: ASSTGASQPQH

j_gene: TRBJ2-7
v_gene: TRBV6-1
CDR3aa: ASSEVWGTGGYEQY

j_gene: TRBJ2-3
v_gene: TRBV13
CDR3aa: ASSPRDSRTDTQY